The rows below give T cell receptor beta chains drawn from one sample of a study of cytomegalovirus exposure and HLA in healthy donors. Some clones are missing from TCRdb's copy, which holds only in-frame ones; the method was immunoSEQ multiplex PCR. The repertoire consists of 160,000 or so clones, with roughly 83% occurring once and the leading ten covering about 1.4%. What was sequenced was PBMCs. These receptors were collected from a woman aged 18-29 years in good health and CMV-seronegative. The CDR3 runs from the conserved cysteine through the conserved F or W. A D gene is named only where the DNA matches it firmly. Only part of the rows carry a size: once, few, many, or a class if the clone is expanded.

clone_size	d_call	v_call	j_call	cdr3_aa	cdr3_nt
-	-	TRBV5-1	TRBJ2-7	CASSLQEVGYEQYF	TGCGCCAGCAGCTTGCAGGAGGTGGGCTACGAGCAGTACTTC
-	TRBD1	TRBV7-2	TRBJ1-2	CASSLTRQGGYGYTF	TGTGCCAGCAGCTTAACGAGACAGGGAGGCTATGGCTACACCTTC
once	TRBD1	TRBV5-1	TRBJ1-5	CASSQGQGGGQPQHF	TGCGCCAGCAGCCAGGGACAGGGGGGTGGCCAGCCCCAGCATTTT
-	-	TRBV30	TRBJ2-5	CAWSAETQYF	TGTGCCTGGAGTGCGGAGACCCAGTACTTC
few	-	TRBV4-1	TRBJ1-1	CASSPGQAGDTEAFF	TGCGCCAGCAGCCCGGGTCAAGCAGGGGACACTGAAGCTTTCTTT
-	-	TRBV20-1	TRBJ1-2	CSAGGGGGYTF	TGCAGTGCGGGTGGGGGAGGTGGCTACACCTTC
-	TRBD1	TRBV5-6	TRBJ2-4	CASSFGDRGLTKNIQYF	TGTGCCAGCAGCTTCGGAGACAGGGGGCTAACCAAAAACATTCAGTACTTC
-	TRBD2	TRBV2	TRBJ2-5	CASSDHPLAGGRWETQYF	TGTGCCAGCAGTGATCACCCGCTAGCGGGGGGGCGATGGGAGACCCAGTACTTC
-	-	TRBV21-1	TRBJ1-2	CASSPRDFLNSNYGYTF	TGTGCCAGCAGCCCCCGGGATTTTCTTAACTCTAACTATGGCTACACCTTC
-	-	TRBV5-1	TRBJ2-5	CASYPSLAGQETQYF	TGCGCCAGCTACCCCTCCTTGGCAGGGCAAGAGACCCAGTACTTC